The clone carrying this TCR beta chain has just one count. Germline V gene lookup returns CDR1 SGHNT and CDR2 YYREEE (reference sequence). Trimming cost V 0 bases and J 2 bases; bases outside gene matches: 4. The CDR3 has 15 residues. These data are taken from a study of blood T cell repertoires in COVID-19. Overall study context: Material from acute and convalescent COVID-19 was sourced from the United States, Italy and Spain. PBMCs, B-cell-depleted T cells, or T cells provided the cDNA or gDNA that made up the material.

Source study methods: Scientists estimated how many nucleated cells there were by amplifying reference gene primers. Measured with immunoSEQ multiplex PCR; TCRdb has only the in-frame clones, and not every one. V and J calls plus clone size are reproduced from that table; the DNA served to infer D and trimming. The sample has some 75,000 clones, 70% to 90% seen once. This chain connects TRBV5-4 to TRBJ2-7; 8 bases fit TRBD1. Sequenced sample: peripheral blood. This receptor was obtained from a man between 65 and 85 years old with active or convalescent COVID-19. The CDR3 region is CASSLGRQGTYEQYF. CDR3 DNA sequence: TGTGCCAGCAGCTTGGGTCGACAGGGGACCTACGAGCAGTACTTC.